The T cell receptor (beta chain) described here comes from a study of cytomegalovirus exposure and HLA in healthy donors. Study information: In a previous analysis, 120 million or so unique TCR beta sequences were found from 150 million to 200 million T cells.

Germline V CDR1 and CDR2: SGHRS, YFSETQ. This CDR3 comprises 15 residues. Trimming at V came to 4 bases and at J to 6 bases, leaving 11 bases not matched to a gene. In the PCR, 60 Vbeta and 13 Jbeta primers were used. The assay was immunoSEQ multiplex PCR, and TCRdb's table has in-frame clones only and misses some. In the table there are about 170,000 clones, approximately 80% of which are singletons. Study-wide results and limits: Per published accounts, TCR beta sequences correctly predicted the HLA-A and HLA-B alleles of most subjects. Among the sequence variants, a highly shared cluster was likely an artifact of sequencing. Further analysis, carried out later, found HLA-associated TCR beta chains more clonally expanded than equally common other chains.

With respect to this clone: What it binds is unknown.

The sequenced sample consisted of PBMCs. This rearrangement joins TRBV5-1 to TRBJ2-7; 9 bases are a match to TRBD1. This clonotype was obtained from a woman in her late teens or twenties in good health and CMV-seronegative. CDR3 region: CASSPGTGLWGEQYF. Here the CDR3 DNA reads TGCGCCAGCAGCCCCGGGACAGGGCTTTGGGGCGAGCAGTACTTC.